The 3 T cell receptor beta chains reported below all come from one sample, sequenced in a study of cytomegalovirus exposure and HLA in healthy donors. The study ran its PCR with 60 Vbeta and 13 Jbeta primers. Repertoires were generated with immunoSEQ multiplex PCR, while TCRdb's copy carries only in-frame clones and drops some. The sample holds some 170,000 clones; 75% to 85% are singletons and the top ten take over 4.5%. Sequencing used PBMCs. The receptors come from a woman aged 18-29 years in good health and CMV-seropositive.

The rearrangement links TRBV14 to TRBJ2-5; 7 bases match TRBD1. Germline CDR1 reads SGHDN; CDR2 reads FVKESK. The CDR3 length is 14 residues. Losses at the gene ends were 4 bases for V and 1 base for J; bases not matched to a gene: 3. The CDR3: CASSPGTVQETQYF. Written as DNA, the CDR3 is TGTGCCAGCAGCCCCGGGACAGTCCAAGAGACCCAGTACTTC. Filled out from reference TRBV14 and TRBJ2-5, the complete variable domain reads EAGVTQFPSHSVIEKGQTVTLRCDPISGHDNLYWYRRVMGKEIKFLLHFVKESKQDESGMPNNRFLAERTGGTYSTLKVQPAELEDSGVYFCASSPGTVQETQYFGPGTRLLVL.

The J gene is TRBJ1-3, the V gene TRBV6-5; D not resolved. Germline lookup yields CDR1 MNHEY and CDR2 SVGAGI. The CDR3 runs 15 residues. The ends were cut back, 7 bases at V and 0 bases at J, with 13 bases in the middle. The chain's CDR3 is CASTRSGDSGNTIYF. The CDR3 DNA reads TGTGCCAGCACCCGGAGTGGTGACTCTGGAAACACCATATATTTT.

The genes are TRBV9 and TRBJ2-7, with D possibly being TRBD1 (5 bases). The V gene lost 0 bases and the J gene lost 5 bases, with 9 bases spanning the gap. The CDR3 totals 13 residues. CDR1 and CDR2 (germline): SGDLS, YYNGEE. As DNA, the CDR3 is TGTGCCAGCAGCGTAGGGTCAGGGAACGAGCAGTACTTC. Amino acid sequence: CASSVGSGNEQYF.